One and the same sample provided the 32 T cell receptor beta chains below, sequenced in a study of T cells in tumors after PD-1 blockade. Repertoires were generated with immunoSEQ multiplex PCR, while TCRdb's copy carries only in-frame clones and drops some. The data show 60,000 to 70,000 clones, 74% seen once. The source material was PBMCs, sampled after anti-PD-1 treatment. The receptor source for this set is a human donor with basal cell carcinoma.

DNA of the CDR3: TGTGCCACCAGTGATTTGAGGGGCGAGCAGTACTTC. This codes for CATSDLRGEQYF. The rearrangement links TRBV24-1 to TRBJ2-7; D is possibly TRBD1 (5 bases). The CDR3 loop spans 12 amino acids. The germline V and J ends were trimmed by 0 bases and 6 bases, with 5 bases remaining between them. In germline, CDR1 is KGHDR, CDR2 SFDVKD.

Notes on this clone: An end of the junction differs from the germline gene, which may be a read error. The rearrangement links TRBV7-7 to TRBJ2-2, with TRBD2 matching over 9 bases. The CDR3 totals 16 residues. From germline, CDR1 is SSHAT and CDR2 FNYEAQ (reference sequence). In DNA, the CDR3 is TGTGCTAGCAGCCTTTTAGCGGGGGCGAACACCGGGGAGCTGTTTTTT. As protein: CASSLLAGANTGELFF.

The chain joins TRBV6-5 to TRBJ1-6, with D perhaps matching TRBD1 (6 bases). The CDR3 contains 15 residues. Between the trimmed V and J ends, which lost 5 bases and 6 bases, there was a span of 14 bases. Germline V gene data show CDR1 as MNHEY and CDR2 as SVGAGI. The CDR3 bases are TGTGCCAGCAGTCCTCGGCGGGGGGCTAATTCACCCCTCCACTTT. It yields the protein CASSPRRGANSPLHF.

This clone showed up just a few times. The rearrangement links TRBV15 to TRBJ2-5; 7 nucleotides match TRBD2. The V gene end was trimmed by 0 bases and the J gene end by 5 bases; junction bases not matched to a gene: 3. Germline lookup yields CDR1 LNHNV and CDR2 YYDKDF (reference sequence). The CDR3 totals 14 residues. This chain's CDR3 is CATSRDSGYETQYF. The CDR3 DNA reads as TGTGCCACCAGCAGAGATAGCGGGTATGAGACCCAGTACTTC.

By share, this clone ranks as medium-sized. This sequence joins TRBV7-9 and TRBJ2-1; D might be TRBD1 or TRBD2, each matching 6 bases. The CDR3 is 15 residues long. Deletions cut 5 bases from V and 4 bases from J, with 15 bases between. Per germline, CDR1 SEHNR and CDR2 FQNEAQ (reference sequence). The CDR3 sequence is CASSQGTAHYNEQFF. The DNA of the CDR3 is TGTGCCAGCAGCCAGGGGACTGCTCATTACAATGAGCAGTTCTTC.

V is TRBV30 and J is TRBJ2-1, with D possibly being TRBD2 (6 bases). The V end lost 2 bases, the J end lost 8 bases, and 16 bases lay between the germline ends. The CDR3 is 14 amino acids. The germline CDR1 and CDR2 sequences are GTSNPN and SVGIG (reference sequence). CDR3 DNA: TGTGCCTGGAGTTTCGGGGACGGGAGCCATGAGCAGTTCTTC. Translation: CAWSFGDGSHEQFF.

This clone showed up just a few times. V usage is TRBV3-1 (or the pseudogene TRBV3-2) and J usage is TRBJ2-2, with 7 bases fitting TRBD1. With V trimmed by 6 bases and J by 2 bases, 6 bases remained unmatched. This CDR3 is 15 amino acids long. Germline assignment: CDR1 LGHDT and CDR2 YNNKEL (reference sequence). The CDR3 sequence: CASRQGQPNTGELFF. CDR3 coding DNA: TGTGCCAGCAGACAGGGACAGCCCAACACCGGGGAGCTGTTTTTT.

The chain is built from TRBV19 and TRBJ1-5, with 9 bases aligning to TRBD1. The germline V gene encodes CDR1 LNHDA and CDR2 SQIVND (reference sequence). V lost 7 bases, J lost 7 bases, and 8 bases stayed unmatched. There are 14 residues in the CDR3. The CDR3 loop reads CASKAGTGSQPQHF. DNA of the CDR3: TGTGCCAGTAAGGCCGGGACAGGGTCCCAGCCCCAGCATTTT.

The CDR3 nucleotides are TGTGCCAGCAGCTCTCGGGGACAGGCCTACAATGAGCAGTTCTTC. Translated: CASSSRGQAYNEQFF. The chain has TRBV7-8 and TRBJ2-1; 8 positions match TRBD1. The V gene end was trimmed by 4 bases and the J gene end by 2 bases; junction bases not matched to a gene: 4. Germline CDR1 and CDR2: SGHVS and FQNEAQ. This CDR3 comprises 15 residues.

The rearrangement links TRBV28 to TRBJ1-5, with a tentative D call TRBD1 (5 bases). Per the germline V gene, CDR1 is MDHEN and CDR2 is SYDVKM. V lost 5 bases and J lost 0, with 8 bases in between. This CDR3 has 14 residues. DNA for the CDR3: TGTGCCAGCAGTCCTGACAGTAGCAATCAGCCCCAGCATTTT. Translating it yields CASSPDSSNQPQHF.

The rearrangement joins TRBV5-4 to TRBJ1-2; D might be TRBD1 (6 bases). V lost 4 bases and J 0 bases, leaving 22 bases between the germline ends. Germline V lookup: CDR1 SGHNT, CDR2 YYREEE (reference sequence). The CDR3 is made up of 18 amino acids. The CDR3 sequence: CASSDPLGTLESNYGYTF. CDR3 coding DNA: TGTGCCAGCAGCGATCCTTTAGGGACACTCGAATCTAACTATGGCTACACCTTC.

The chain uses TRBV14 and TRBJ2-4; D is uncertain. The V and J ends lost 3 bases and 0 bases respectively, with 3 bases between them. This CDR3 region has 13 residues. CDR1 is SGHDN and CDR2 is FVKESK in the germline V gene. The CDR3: CASSHLAKNIQYF. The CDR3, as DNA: TGTGCCAGCAGCCACTTAGCCAAAAACATTCAGTACTTC.

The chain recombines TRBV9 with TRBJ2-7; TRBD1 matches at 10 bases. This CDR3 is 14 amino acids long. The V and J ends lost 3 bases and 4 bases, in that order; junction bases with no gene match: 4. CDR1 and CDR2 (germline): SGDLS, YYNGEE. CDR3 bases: TGTGCCAGCAGCGGGGGACAGGGGCGTTACGAGCAGTACTTC. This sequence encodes CASSGGQGRYEQYF.

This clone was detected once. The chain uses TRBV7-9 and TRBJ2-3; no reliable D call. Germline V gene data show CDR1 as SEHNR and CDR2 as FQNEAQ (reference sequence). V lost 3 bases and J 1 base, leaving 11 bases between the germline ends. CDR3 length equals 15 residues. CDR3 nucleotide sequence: TGTGCCAGCAGCTTTAGTTACCGAGGCACAGATACGCAGTATTTT. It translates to CASSFSYRGTDTQYF.

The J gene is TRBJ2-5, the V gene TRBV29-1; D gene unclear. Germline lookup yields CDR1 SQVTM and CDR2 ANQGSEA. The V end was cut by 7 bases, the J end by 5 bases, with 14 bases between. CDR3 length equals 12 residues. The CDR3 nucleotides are TGCAGCGCCGCGGACCCTGGGGAGACCCAGTACTTC. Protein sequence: CSAADPGETQYF.

The CDR3 region is CASSHPTSGGRGDTQYF. DNA of the CDR3: TGCGCCAGCAGTCACCCGACTAGCGGGGGACGTGGAGATACGCAGTATTTT. The chain has TRBV23-1 and TRBJ2-3; TRBD2 matches at 12 bases. TRBV23-1 is an ORF, and what it does is uncertain. This CDR3 is built from 17 residues. V was pared by 3 bases and J by 5 bases, with 9 bases of the junction left unmatched.

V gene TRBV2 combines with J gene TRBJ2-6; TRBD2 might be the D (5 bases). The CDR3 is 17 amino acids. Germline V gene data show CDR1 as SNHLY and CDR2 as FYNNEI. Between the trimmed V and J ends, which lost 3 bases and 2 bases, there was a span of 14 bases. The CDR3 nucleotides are TGTGCCAGCAGTGATGACACCCCCGGGACTGGGGCCAACGTCCTGACTTTC. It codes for CASSDDTPGTGANVLTF.

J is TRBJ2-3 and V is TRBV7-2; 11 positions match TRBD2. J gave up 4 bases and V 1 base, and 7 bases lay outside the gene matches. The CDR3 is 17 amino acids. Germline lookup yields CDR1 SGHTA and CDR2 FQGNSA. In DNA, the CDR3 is TGTGCCAGCAGCTTAGAATATAGCGGGGGGGCTGCAGATACGCAGTATTTT. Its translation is CASSLEYSGGAADTQYF.

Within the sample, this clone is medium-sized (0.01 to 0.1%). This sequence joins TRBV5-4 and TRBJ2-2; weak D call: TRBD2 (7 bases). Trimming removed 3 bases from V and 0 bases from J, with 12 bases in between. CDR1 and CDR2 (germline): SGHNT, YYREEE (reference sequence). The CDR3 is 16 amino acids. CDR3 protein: CASSYKGGANTGELFF. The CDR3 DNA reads TGTGCCAGCAGCTACAAGGGGGGGGCGAACACCGGGGAGCTGTTTTTT.

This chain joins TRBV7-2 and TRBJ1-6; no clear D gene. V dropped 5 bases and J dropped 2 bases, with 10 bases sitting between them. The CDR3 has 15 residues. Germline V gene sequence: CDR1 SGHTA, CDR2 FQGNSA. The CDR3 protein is CASSLATAYNSPLHF. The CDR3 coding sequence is TGTGCCAGCAGCCTGGCCACCGCCTATAATTCACCCCTCCACTTT.

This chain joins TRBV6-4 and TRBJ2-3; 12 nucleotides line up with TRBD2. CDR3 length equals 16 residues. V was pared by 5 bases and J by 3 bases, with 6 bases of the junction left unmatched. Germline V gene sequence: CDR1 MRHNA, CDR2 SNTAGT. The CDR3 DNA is TGTGCCAGCAGTTCGACTAGCGGGGGTGGAACAGATACGCAGTATTTT. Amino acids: CASSSTSGGGTDTQYF.

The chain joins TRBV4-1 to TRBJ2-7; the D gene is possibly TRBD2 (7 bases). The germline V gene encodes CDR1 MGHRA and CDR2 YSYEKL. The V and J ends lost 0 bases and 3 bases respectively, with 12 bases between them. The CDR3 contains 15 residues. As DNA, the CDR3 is TGCGCCAGCAGCCAAGAACCGGGGGGCGACTACGAGCAGTACTTC. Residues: CASSQEPGGDYEQYF.

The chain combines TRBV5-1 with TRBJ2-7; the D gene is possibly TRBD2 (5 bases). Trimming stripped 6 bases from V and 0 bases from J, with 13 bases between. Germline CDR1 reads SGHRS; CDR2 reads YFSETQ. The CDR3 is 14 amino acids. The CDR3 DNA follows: TGCGCCAGCAACTTAGAGGGTCTCTCCTACGAGCAGTACTTC. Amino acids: CASNLEGLSYEQYF.

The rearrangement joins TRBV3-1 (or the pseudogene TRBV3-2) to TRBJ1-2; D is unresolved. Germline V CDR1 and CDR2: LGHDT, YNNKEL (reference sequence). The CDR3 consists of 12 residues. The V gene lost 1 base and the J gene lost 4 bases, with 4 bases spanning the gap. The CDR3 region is CASSQASYGYTF. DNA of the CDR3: TGTGCCAGCAGCCAAGCAAGCTATGGCTACACCTTC.

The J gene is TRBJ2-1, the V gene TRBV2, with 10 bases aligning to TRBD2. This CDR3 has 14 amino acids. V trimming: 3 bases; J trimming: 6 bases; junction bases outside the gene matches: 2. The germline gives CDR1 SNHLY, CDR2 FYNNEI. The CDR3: CASSDSGGLNEQFF. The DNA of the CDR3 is TGTGCCAGCAGTGATAGCGGGGGGCTCAATGAGCAGTTCTTC.

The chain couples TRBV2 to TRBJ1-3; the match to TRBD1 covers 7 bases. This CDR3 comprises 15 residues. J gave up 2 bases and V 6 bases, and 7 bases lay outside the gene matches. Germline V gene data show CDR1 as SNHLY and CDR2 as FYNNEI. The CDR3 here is CASSYGTATGNTIYF. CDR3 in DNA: TGTGCCAGCAGCTACGGGACAGCGACTGGAAACACCATATATTTT. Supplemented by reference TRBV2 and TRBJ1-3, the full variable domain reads EPEVTQTPSHQVTQMGQEVILRCVPISNHLYFYWYRQILGQKVEFLVSFYNNEISEKSEIFDDQFSVERPDGSNFTLKIRSTKLEDSAMYFCASSYGTATGNTIYFGEGSWLTVV.

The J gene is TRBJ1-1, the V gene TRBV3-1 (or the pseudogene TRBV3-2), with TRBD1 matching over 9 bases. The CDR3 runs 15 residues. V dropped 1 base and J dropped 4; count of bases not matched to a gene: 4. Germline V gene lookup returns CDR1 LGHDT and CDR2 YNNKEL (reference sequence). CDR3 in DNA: TGTGCCAGCAGCCAAGCCGGGACAGGGAGCACTGAAGCTTTCTTT. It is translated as CASSQAGTGSTEAFF.

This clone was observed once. Here the CDR3 reads CASGGEPTGTQYF. In DNA, the CDR3 is TGTGCCAGTGGCGGGGAGCCTACGGGCACGCAGTATTTT. This chain connects TRBV18 to TRBJ2-3, with TRBD2 as a possible D gene (6 bases). Trimming cost V 9 bases and J 9 bases, with 19 bases left between them. The CDR3 loop spans 13 amino acids. The germline CDR1 and CDR2 sequences are KGHSH and LQKENI.

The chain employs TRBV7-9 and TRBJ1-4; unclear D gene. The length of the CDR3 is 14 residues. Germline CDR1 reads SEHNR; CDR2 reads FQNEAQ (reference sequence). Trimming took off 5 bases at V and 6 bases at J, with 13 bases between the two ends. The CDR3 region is CASSPVWEHEKLFF. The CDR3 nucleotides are TGTGCCAGCAGCCCGGTTTGGGAGCATGAAAAACTGTTTTTT.

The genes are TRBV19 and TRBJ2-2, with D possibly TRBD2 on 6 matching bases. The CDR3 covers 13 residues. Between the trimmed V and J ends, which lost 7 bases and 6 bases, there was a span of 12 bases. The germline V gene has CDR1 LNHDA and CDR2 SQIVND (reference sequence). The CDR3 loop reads CASKDGGAGELFF. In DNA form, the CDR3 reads TGTGCCAGTAAGGATGGAGGGGCCGGGGAGCTGTTTTTT. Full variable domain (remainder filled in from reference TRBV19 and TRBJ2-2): DGGITQSPKYLFRKEGQNVTLSCEQNLNHDAMYWYRQDPGQGLRLIYYSQIVNDFQKGDIAEGYSVSREKKESFPLTVTSAQKNPTAFYLCASKDGGAGELFFGEGSRLTVL.

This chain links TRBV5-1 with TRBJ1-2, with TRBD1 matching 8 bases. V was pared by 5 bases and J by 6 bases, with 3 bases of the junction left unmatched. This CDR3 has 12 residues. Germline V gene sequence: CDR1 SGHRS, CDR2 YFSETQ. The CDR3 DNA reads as TGCGCCAGCAGTCCGACAGGGGATGGCTACACCTTC. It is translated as CASSPTGDGYTF. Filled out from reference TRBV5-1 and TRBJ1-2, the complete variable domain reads KAGVTQTPRYLIKTRGQQVTLSCSPISGHRSVSWYQQTPGQGLQFLFEYFSETQRNKGNFPGRFSGRQFSNSRSEMNVSTLELGDSALYLCASSPTGDGYTFGSGTRLTVV.

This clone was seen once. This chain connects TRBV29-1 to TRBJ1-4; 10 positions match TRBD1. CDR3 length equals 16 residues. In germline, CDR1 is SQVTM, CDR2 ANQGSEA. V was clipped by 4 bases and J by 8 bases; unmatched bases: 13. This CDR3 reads CSVVGTGAGRVEKLFF. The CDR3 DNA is TGCAGCGTTGTTGGGACAGGGGCCGGAAGGGTAGAAAAACTGTTTTTT.